This T cell receptor beta chain comes out of a study of T cell changes during pregnancy in multiple sclerosis. Clones were sequenced by immunoSEQ multiplex PCR, and TCRdb holds only the in-frame ones, with some missing. The profile shows approximately 110,000 clones, roughly nine tenths of them singletons. The CDR3 has 17 amino acids. The V end was cut by 4 bases, the J end by 7 bases, with 23 bases between. Germline assignment: CDR1 MNHEY and CDR2 SMNVEV (reference sequence). The chain employs TRBV27 and TRBJ2-1; D call uncertain. Here the sequenced sample was peripheral blood, taken in the third trimester of pregnancy. The receptor was isolated from a female donor with multiple sclerosis, enrolled in a pregnancy study. Here the CDR3 DNA reads TGTGCCAGCAGTTCACGCAGGAAGCTAACCCAGGCTAATGAGCAGTTCTTC. It is translated as CASSSRRKLTQANEQFF.